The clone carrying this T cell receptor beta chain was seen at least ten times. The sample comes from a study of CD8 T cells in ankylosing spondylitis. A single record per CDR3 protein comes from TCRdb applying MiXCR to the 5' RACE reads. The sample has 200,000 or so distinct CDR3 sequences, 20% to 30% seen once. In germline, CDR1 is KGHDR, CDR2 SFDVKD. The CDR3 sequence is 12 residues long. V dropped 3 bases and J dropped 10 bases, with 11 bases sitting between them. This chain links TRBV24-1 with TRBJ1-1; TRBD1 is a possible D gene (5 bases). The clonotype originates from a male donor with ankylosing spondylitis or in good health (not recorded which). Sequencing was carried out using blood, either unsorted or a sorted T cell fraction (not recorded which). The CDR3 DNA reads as TGTGCCACCAGTGATGGGGCAGGGATAGCTTTCTTT. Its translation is CATSDGAGIAFF.